Below are 10 T cell receptor beta chains sequenced from a single sample in a study of shared clonotypes between healthy human individuals. Sequenced by immunoSEQ multiplex PCR; TCRdb stores in-frame clones only, minus some. The table lists 2 million to 3 million clones, 85% to 95% of them singletons. Source material: naive CD4+ T cells sorted from blood. Noted subset: CD45RA+ positively selected. All receptors derive from a young man in good health.

The V and J genes are TRBV5-1 and TRBJ2-1; perhaps D is TRBD1 or TRBD2 (5 bases each). The CDR3 consists of 12 residues. The ends were cut back, 4 bases at V and 8 bases at J, with 10 bases in the middle. The V gene's germline CDR1 is SGHRS and CDR2 YFSETQ. CDR3 protein: CASSGGLDEQFF. CDR3 nucleotide sequence: TGCGCCAGCAGCGGGGGTCTGGATGAGCAGTTCTTC. The whole variable domain, filled in from reference TRBV5-1 and TRBJ2-1, reads KAGVTQTPRYLIKTRGQQVTLSCSPISGHRSVSWYQQTPGQGLQFLFEYFSETQRNKGNFPGRFSGRQFSNSRSEMNVSTLELGDSALYLCASSGGLDEQFFGPGTRLTVL.

This rearrangement joins TRBV5-1 to TRBJ2-3, with 10 bases fitting TRBD2. With 0 bases clipped from V and 7 bases from J, the junction kept 2 bases outside the gene matches. CDR3 length: 14 amino acids. Germline CDR1 reads SGHRS; CDR2 reads YFSETQ. CDR3 sequence reads: CASSLGTSGHTQYF. CDR3 DNA: TGCGCCAGCAGCTTGGGGACTAGCGGACATACGCAGTATTTT.

The rearrangement uses TRBV7-2 and TRBJ1-3, with D unclear. Germline V gene data show CDR1 as SGHTA and CDR2 as FQGNSA. Trimming pared 3 bases from V and 6 bases from J, leaving 6 bases between. The length of the CDR3 is 12 residues. Here the CDR3 DNA reads TGTGCCAGCAGCTTTCTCCAAAACACCATATATTTT. It translates to CASSFLQNTIYF.

V is TRBV7-2 and J is TRBJ2-7; 7 positions agree with TRBD2. Unmatched junction bases numbered 10, after V lost 6 bases and J lost 5 bases. This CDR3 comprises 14 residues. The germline gives CDR1 SGHTA, CDR2 FQGNSA. The CDR3 nucleotides read TGTGCCAGCAGTCGCCAGCGGGGTAAGAACGAGCAGTACTTC. Protein product: CASSRQRGKNEQYF.

The chain carries TRBV10-3 and TRBJ2-7, with 9 bases matching TRBD1. Germline V lookup: CDR1 ENHRY, CDR2 SYGVKD. Germline trimming cut 2 bases from V and 0 bases from J; bases unmatched to any gene: 5. The CDR3 consists of 16 residues. The CDR3 DNA reads as TGTGCCATCAGTGAGGGGACAGGGAAAAGCTCCTACGAGCAGTACTTC. Translation: CAISEGTGKSSYEQYF.

The genes are TRBV30 and TRBJ2-3, with TRBD2 identical over 9 bases. Germline V gene sequence: CDR1 GTSNPN, CDR2 SVGIG (reference sequence). This CDR3 region has 16 residues. V was clipped by 4 bases and J by 6 bases; unmatched bases: 14. The CDR3 loop is CAWTMGLAKTPDTQYF. The CDR3 DNA is TGTGCCTGGACCATGGGACTAGCCAAGACACCCGATACGCAGTATTTT.

This clone occurred a few times. The V and J genes are TRBV18 and TRBJ1-1; D gene uncertain. The CDR3 has 14 residues. Germline V gene data show CDR1 as KGHSH and CDR2 as LQKENI. V lost 2 bases and J 1 base, leaving 8 bases between the germline ends. CDR3 loop: CASSPESKNTEAFF. The DNA for the CDR3 is TGTGCCAGCTCACCAGAGAGCAAGAACACTGAAGCTTTCTTT.

The chain links TRBV4-3 to TRBJ2-3, with 7 bases fitting TRBD2. Germline V gene lookup returns CDR1 LGHNA and CDR2 YSLEER. The CDR3 covers 15 residues. The ends lost 3 bases at V and 2 bases at J; junction bases unmatched: 5. This CDR3 reads CASSHAGTNTDTQYF. CDR3 DNA: TGCGCCAGCAGCCATGCCGGGACTAACACAGATACGCAGTATTTT.

The rearrangement links TRBV6-5 to TRBJ1-3, with D unclear. From germline, CDR1 is MNHEY and CDR2 SVGAGI. The ends were cut back, 7 bases at V and 7 bases at J, with 20 bases in the middle. The CDR3 has 15 residues. The DNA of the CDR3 is TGTGCCAGCACCAAAATTTCCGGTCCTAGGAACACCATATATTTT. Amino acids: CASTKISGPRNTIYF.

V is TRBV28 and J is TRBJ2-7; D gene ambiguous. Deletions cut 5 bases from V and 3 bases from J, with 8 bases between. This CDR3 is 12 amino acids long. Germline assignment: CDR1 MDHEN and CDR2 SYDVKM. The DNA of the CDR3 is TGTGCCAGCAGTCTCAGTTTCTACGAGCAGTACTTC. Its translation is CASSLSFYEQYF.